Given below is one TCR beta chain in context. What it binds is not known. The sample originates from a study of post-analysis software for immune sequencing data. Study overall: Some patients lacked subtype; others had relapsing-remitting, secondary progressive or progressive-relapsing disease. Points from the study as a whole: Multiple sclerosis was associated with a significant reduction in normalized Chao1 diversity relative to controls. When patients were compared with controls, 4 or 5 TRBV segments were more frequent, TRBV5-6, TRBV5-1 and TRBV20-1 among them.

Researchers reported that TCR beta cDNA libraries carried unique molecular identifiers. Roughly 0.5 million cDNA molecules were obtained from approximately 1 to 10 million T cells. Each CDR3 protein gets one entry after TCRdb re-called the PCR reads with MiXCR. Among 750,000 to 900,000 distinct CDR3 sequences listed, under 60% were seen once. The CDR3 extends over 17 amino acids. The junction had 7 bases not matched to a gene; V was cut back by 3 bases and J by 1 base. Germline assignment: CDR1 LGHDT and CDR2 YNNKEL (reference sequence). The sequencing input was blood. This chain uses TRBV3-1 with TRBJ2-5; 11 positions match TRBD2. This clonotype was sampled from a girl aged 10 to 17 with multiple sclerosis. CDR3 bases: TGTGCCAGCAGCCACCCTCTAGCGGGAGGCTTCCAAGAGACCCAGTACTTC. Translation: CASSHPLAGGFQETQYF.